These T cell receptor beta chains were read from a single sample in a study of T cell responses to AZD1222 COVID-19 vaccine. Measured with immunoSEQ multiplex PCR; TCRdb has only the in-frame clones, and not every one. The sample records some 130,000 clones, roughly 88% being singletons. Here the sequenced sample was peripheral blood, taken on day 0 of AZD1222 vaccination. The receptors shown here come from an adult in good health. CDR3s include the opening cysteine and the closing phenylalanine or tryptophan. The D gene is left open where the match is weak. Clone size appears in some rows only: once, few, many, or a class for an expanded clone.

clone_size: few; d_call: NA; cdr3_length: 16; j_call: TRBJ1-1; v_call: TRBV4-1; cdr3_nt: TGCGCCAGCAGCCAAGATCAAGGGGCGAGAACCACTGAAGCTTTCTTT; cdr3_aa: CASSQDQGARTTEAFF
clone_size: NA; d_call: TRBD2; cdr3_length: 15; j_call: TRBJ2-7; v_call: TRBV11-2; cdr3_nt: TGTGCCAGCAGCCCTCGGACTAGCGGGATGTACGAGCAGTACTTC; cdr3_aa: CASSPRTSGMYEQYF
clone_size: NA; d_call: TRBD2; cdr3_length: 14; j_call: TRBJ2-7; v_call: TRBV9; cdr3_nt: TGTGCCAGCAGCGTGGGGGGGAGCTCCTACGAGCAGTACTTC; cdr3_aa: CASSVGGSSYEQYF
clone_size: NA; d_call: TRBD2; cdr3_length: 14; j_call: TRBJ2-5; v_call: TRBV9; cdr3_nt: TGTGCCAGCAGCCCGACTAGCGGGCAAGAGACCCAGTACTTC; cdr3_aa: CASSPTSGQETQYF
clone_size: NA; d_call: TRBD2; cdr3_length: 17; j_call: TRBJ2-3; v_call: TRBV19; cdr3_nt: TGTGCCAGTAGTATAGGGGGGACTAGCGGTAGCACAGATACGCAGTATTTT; cdr3_aa: CASSIGGTSGSTDTQYF
clone_size: NA; d_call: NA; cdr3_length: 14; j_call: TRBJ1-1; v_call: TRBV6-2/TRBV6-3; cdr3_nt: TGTGCCAGCAGCCCCGGTATCATGAACACTGAAGCTTTCTTT; cdr3_aa: CASSPGIMNTEAFF
clone_size: NA; d_call: NA; cdr3_length: 18; j_call: TRBJ1-5; v_call: TRBV27; cdr3_nt: TGTGCCAGCAGTTTCACAATAACTGGGACGGCGAGCAATCAGCCCCAGCATTTT; cdr3_aa: CASSFTITGTASNQPQHF
clone_size: NA; d_call: NA; cdr3_length: 14; j_call: TRBJ1-3; v_call: TRBV18; cdr3_nt: TGTGCCAGCTCACCGGGGGGCTCTGGAAACACCATATATTTT; cdr3_aa: CASSPGGSGNTIYF
clone_size: NA; d_call: NA; cdr3_length: 12; j_call: TRBJ1-2; v_call: TRBV27; cdr3_nt: TGTGCCAGCAGTCCTCGGACTACCGGCTACACCTTC; cdr3_aa: CASSPRTTGYTF
clone_size: NA; d_call: NA; cdr3_length: 12; j_call: TRBJ1-1; v_call: TRBV12-3/TRBV12-4; cdr3_nt: TGTGCCAGTCAGGGTTGGGGACCTGTTCCTTTCTTT; cdr3_aa: CASQGWGPVPFF
clone_size: NA; d_call: TRBD1; cdr3_length: 15; j_call: TRBJ1-5; v_call: TRBV7-9; cdr3_nt: TGTGCCAGCAGCCGGACAGGGGGTGAGGGTCAGCCCCAGCATTTT; cdr3_aa: CASSRTGGEGQPQHF
clone_size: NA; d_call: TRBD1; cdr3_length: 18; j_call: TRBJ1-3; v_call: TRBV29-1; cdr3_nt: TGCAGCGTAGATGGCGAACAGGGGAGCCCCCGGTCTGGAAACACCATATATTTT; cdr3_aa: CSVDGEQGSPRSGNTIYF
clone_size: NA; d_call: NA; cdr3_length: 13; j_call: TRBJ1-2; v_call: TRBV6-1; cdr3_nt: TGTGCCAGCAGTGAAAGGCAGAACTATGGCTACACCTTC; cdr3_aa: CASSERQNYGYTF
clone_size: NA; d_call: NA; cdr3_length: 16; j_call: TRBJ1-1; v_call: TRBV18; cdr3_nt: TGTGCCAGCTCACCGAGCCAGGCCAACATGAACACTGAAGCTTTCTTT; cdr3_aa: CASSPSQANMNTEAFF
clone_size: NA; d_call: TRBD1; cdr3_length: 15; j_call: TRBJ1-4; v_call: TRBV5-6; cdr3_nt: TGTGCCAGCGAGAAAGGAGGGGGCGTCGGTGAAAAACTGTTTTTT; cdr3_aa: CASEKGGGVGEKLFF
clone_size: NA; d_call: TRBD1; cdr3_length: 12; j_call: TRBJ1-1; v_call: TRBV29-1; cdr3_nt: TGCAGCGTTGCTCACAGGGGGGCTGAAGCTTTCTTT; cdr3_aa: CSVAHRGAEAFF
clone_size: once; d_call: NA; cdr3_length: 14; j_call: TRBJ1-2; v_call: TRBV5-5; cdr3_nt: TGTGCCAGCAGCTTGGCTCGGGGGTCGGGTGGCTACACCTTC; cdr3_aa: CASSLARGSGGYTF
clone_size: few; d_call: NA; cdr3_length: 11; j_call: TRBJ1-1; v_call: TRBV29-1; cdr3_nt: TGCAGCGTTTCAACGTTGTACCTAGCTTTCTTT; cdr3_aa: CSVSTLYLAFF
clone_size: NA; d_call: TRBD1; cdr3_length: 16; j_call: TRBJ1-6; v_call: TRBV13; cdr3_nt: TGTGCCAGCAGCTCAGACCGACAGGGGAATAATTCACCCCTCCACTTT; cdr3_aa: CASSSDRQGNNSPLHF
clone_size: NA; d_call: NA; cdr3_length: 17; j_call: TRBJ1-1; v_call: TRBV19; cdr3_nt: TGTGCCAGTAGTATTGGAGGGGGGGGACTGAAAGGGACTGAAGCTTTCTTT; cdr3_aa: CASSIGGGGLKGTEAFF
clone_size: NA; d_call: TRBD2; cdr3_length: 15; j_call: TRBJ2-1; v_call: TRBV3-1/TRBV3-2; cdr3_nt: TGTGCCAGCAGCCCGCTAGCGGGGGCCTCGAGGGAGCAGTTCTTC; cdr3_aa: CASSPLAGASREQFF
clone_size: NA; d_call: TRBD2; cdr3_length: 16; j_call: TRBJ2-5; v_call: TRBV5-4; cdr3_nt: TGTGCCAGCAGCGGACGACTAGCGGGGGGTCAAGAGACCCAGTACTTC; cdr3_aa: CASSGRLAGGQETQYF
clone_size: medium-sized; d_call: NA; cdr3_length: 17; j_call: TRBJ1-4; v_call: TRBV4-1; cdr3_nt: TGCGCCAGCAGCCAAGATAGTGTCGCAGGGTTCACCGAAAAACTGTTTTTT; cdr3_aa: CASSQDSVAGFTEKLFF
clone_size: NA; d_call: TRBD1; cdr3_length: 15; j_call: TRBJ1-3; v_call: TRBV5-1; cdr3_nt: TGCGCCAGCAGCCTAATGACAGGGGCTGGAAACACCATATATTTT; cdr3_aa: CASSLMTGAGNTIYF
clone_size: NA; d_call: TRBD1; cdr3_length: 14; j_call: TRBJ1-5; v_call: TRBV6-5; cdr3_nt: TGTGCCAGCAGTTACAGAACAGGGGATCAGCCCCAGCATTTT; cdr3_aa: CASSYRTGDQPQHF
clone_size: NA; d_call: NA; cdr3_length: 16; j_call: TRBJ2-2; v_call: TRBV7-2; cdr3_nt: TGTGCCAGCAGCCCGTCCCAGGGGGGTAGCACCGGGGAGCTGTTTTTT; cdr3_aa: CASSPSQGGSTGELFF
clone_size: NA; d_call: NA; cdr3_length: 13; j_call: TRBJ1-3; v_call: TRBV10-3; cdr3_nt: TGTGCCATCAGTGGTCAGGCTGGAAACACCATATATTTT; cdr3_aa: CAISGQAGNTIYF
clone_size: NA; d_call: NA; cdr3_length: 13; j_call: TRBJ2-1; v_call: TRBV5-1; cdr3_nt: TGCGCCAGCAGTTCCCGTGCAGACAATGAGCAGTTCTTC; cdr3_aa: CASSSRADNEQFF
clone_size: NA; d_call: NA; cdr3_length: 15; j_call: TRBJ2-3; v_call: TRBV5-1; cdr3_nt: TGCGCCAGCAGGTTGTCCGGACAGACCACAGATACGCAGTATTTT; cdr3_aa: CASRLSGQTTDTQYF
clone_size: NA; d_call: NA; cdr3_length: 11; j_call: TRBJ1-1; v_call: TRBV29-1; cdr3_nt: TGCAGCGTGAACCAGGGGTCTGAAGCTTTCTTT; cdr3_aa: CSVNQGSEAFF
clone_size: NA; d_call: TRBD1; cdr3_length: 14; j_call: TRBJ2-4; v_call: TRBV19; cdr3_nt: TGTGCCAGTAGTCTCAGACAGGGGGGAAACATTCAGTACTTC; cdr3_aa: CASSLRQGGNIQYF
clone_size: once; d_call: NA; cdr3_length: 18; j_call: TRBJ2-7; v_call: TRBV13; cdr3_nt: TGTGCCAGCAGCTTAAGGAACCCCCTGGGGCAGATAGTTTACGAGCAGTACTTC; cdr3_aa: CASSLRNPLGQIVYEQYF
clone_size: NA; d_call: NA; cdr3_length: 15; j_call: TRBJ2-7; v_call: TRBV4-1; cdr3_nt: TGCGCCAGCAGCCATGTTAGCAGGGATGGGTACGAGCAGTACTTC; cdr3_aa: CASSHVSRDGYEQYF
clone_size: NA; d_call: NA; cdr3_length: 14; j_call: TRBJ2-3; v_call: TRBV27; cdr3_nt: TGTGCCAGCACTCGGGTGGCCAGCACAGATACGCAGTATTTT; cdr3_aa: CASTRVASTDTQYF
clone_size: NA; d_call: TRBD2; cdr3_length: 14; j_call: TRBJ2-1; v_call: TRBV6-5; cdr3_nt: TGTGCCAGCCTTAGCGGGGACTCCTACAATGAGCAGTTCTTC; cdr3_aa: CASLSGDSYNEQFF
clone_size: NA; d_call: NA; cdr3_length: 12; j_call: TRBJ2-5; v_call: TRBV6-5; cdr3_nt: TGTGCCAGCCGAACGGGGTCGGAGACCCAGTACTTC; cdr3_aa: CASRTGSETQYF
clone_size: NA; d_call: TRBD2; cdr3_length: 14; j_call: TRBJ2-1; v_call: TRBV6-1; cdr3_nt: TGTGCCAGCAGGCGGGACTACGCAAACAATGAGCAGTTCTTC; cdr3_aa: CASRRDYANNEQFF
clone_size: NA; d_call: NA; cdr3_length: 18; j_call: TRBJ2-1; v_call: TRBV9; cdr3_nt: TGTGCCAGCAGCGTAGAAGGGAGGGGGGGACAGGTCCCACATGAGCAGTTCTTC; cdr3_aa: CASSVEGRGGQVPHEQFF
clone_size: NA; d_call: TRBD1; cdr3_length: 14; j_call: TRBJ2-7; v_call: TRBV29-1; cdr3_nt: TGCAGCGCTGCCGGGACAGGGGGCTACTACGAGCAGTACTTC; cdr3_aa: CSAAGTGGYYEQYF
clone_size: NA; d_call: NA; cdr3_length: 14; j_call: TRBJ1-2; v_call: TRBV19; cdr3_nt: TGTGCCAGTAGTGCCCTCGGGACTTACTATGGCTACACCTTC; cdr3_aa: CASSALGTYYGYTF
clone_size: NA; d_call: TRBD2; cdr3_length: 16; j_call: TRBJ2-3; v_call: TRBV28; cdr3_nt: TGTGCCAGCAGTTTATTAGCAGCGGGGAGCACAGATACGCAGTATTTT; cdr3_aa: CASSLLAAGSTDTQYF
clone_size: few; d_call: TRBD1; cdr3_length: 17; j_call: TRBJ1-5; v_call: TRBV6-6; cdr3_nt: TGTGCCAGCAGTCCCCCATTAGGGACAGGGGGCGATCAGCCCCAGCATTTT; cdr3_aa: CASSPPLGTGGDQPQHF
clone_size: NA; d_call: NA; cdr3_length: 13; j_call: TRBJ2-1; v_call: TRBV7-3; cdr3_nt: TGTGCCAGCAGCTCTCAAGGGGGTTATGAGCAGTTCTTC; cdr3_aa: CASSSQGGYEQFF
clone_size: NA; d_call: TRBD1; cdr3_length: 14; j_call: TRBJ1-6; v_call: TRBV19; cdr3_nt: TGTGCCAGTACCCCGGGACAGGCGGTTTCACCCCTCCACTTT; cdr3_aa: CASTPGQAVSPLHF
clone_size: NA; d_call: TRBD2; cdr3_length: 15; j_call: TRBJ2-3; v_call: TRBV4-3; cdr3_nt: TGCGCCAGCGGGGCAAGGGCGGGGGGCACAGATACGCAGTATTTT; cdr3_aa: CASGARAGGTDTQYF
clone_size: NA; d_call: TRBD1; cdr3_length: 15; j_call: TRBJ1-5; v_call: TRBV20-1; cdr3_nt: TGCAGTGCTGGTGGGACAGGACATGGCAATCAGCCCCAGCATTTT; cdr3_aa: CSAGGTGHGNQPQHF
clone_size: NA; d_call: TRBD1; cdr3_length: 14; j_call: TRBJ1-1; v_call: TRBV5-5; cdr3_nt: TGTGCCAGCCATCACAGGGGGATGAACACTGAAGCTTTCTTT; cdr3_aa: CASHHRGMNTEAFF
clone_size: NA; d_call: TRBD1; cdr3_length: 13; j_call: TRBJ1-2; v_call: TRBV6-5; cdr3_nt: TGTGCCAGCAGTTCTGAGGGGGCCTATGGCTACACCTTC; cdr3_aa: CASSSEGAYGYTF
clone_size: NA; d_call: NA; cdr3_length: 12; j_call: TRBJ1-6; v_call: TRBV19; cdr3_nt: TGTGCCAGTAGTGAGACGGGTTCACCCCTCCACTTT; cdr3_aa: CASSETGSPLHF
clone_size: once; d_call: NA; cdr3_length: 11; j_call: TRBJ1-2; v_call: TRBV7-2; cdr3_nt: TGTGCCAGCAGCTATTCAGGGGGCTACACCTTC; cdr3_aa: CASSYSGGYTF
clone_size: NA; d_call: NA; cdr3_length: 16; j_call: TRBJ1-1; v_call: TRBV19; cdr3_nt: TGTGCCAGTAGTATAGAAGGTCTTGGGTATGGGACTGAAGCTTTCTTT; cdr3_aa: CASSIEGLGYGTEAFF
clone_size: NA; d_call: NA; cdr3_length: 14; j_call: TRBJ1-1; v_call: TRBV20-1; cdr3_nt: TGCAGTGCTAGTGGGGAGTACTCGAACACTGAAGCTTTCTTT; cdr3_aa: CSASGEYSNTEAFF
clone_size: NA; d_call: NA; cdr3_length: 12; j_call: TRBJ1-1; v_call: TRBV19; cdr3_nt: TGTGCCAGTAGTATTCCCGACACTGAAGCTTTCTTT; cdr3_aa: CASSIPDTEAFF
clone_size: once; d_call: NA; cdr3_length: 14; j_call: TRBJ1-2; v_call: TRBV7-9; cdr3_nt: TGTGCCAGCAGCTTAAGGGAGACTAACTATGGCTACACCTTC; cdr3_aa: CASSLRETNYGYTF
clone_size: NA; d_call: NA; cdr3_length: 16; j_call: TRBJ1-1; v_call: TRBV7-3; cdr3_nt: TGTGCCAGCAGCTTAACCAGGAGTGCTTTCGCCACTGAAGCTTTCTTT; cdr3_aa: CASSLTRSAFATEAFF